One and the same sample provided the 27 T cell receptor beta chains below, sequenced in a study of monozygotic twins with inflammatory bowel disease. After re-calling the 5' RACE reads, TCRdb lists one entry per CDR3 protein, DNA absent. This listing includes under 200,000 distinct CDR3 sequences. Sequencing was performed on blood. Receptor source: a human donor with ulcerative colitis or Crohn's disease, or a healthy co-twin of an affected twin (not recorded which).

This sequence joins TRBV18 and TRBJ1-5; lacking DNA, the TRBD1 call made by TCRdb goes unchecked. The CDR3 length is 14 residues. CDR1 KGHSH and CDR2 LQKENI come from the germline V gene. CDR3 sequence: CASSSGGSNQPQHF.

V is TRBV28 and J is TRBJ2-7; TCRdb selects TRBD1, and the lack of DNA leaves this call unchecked. CDR3 length: 15 amino acids. Germline assignment: CDR1 MDHEN and CDR2 SYDVKM. The CDR3 spells CASTLGTGGSYEQYF.

The chain has TRBV7-2 and TRBJ2-5; the D gene TCRdb calls, TRBD2, cannot be checked with no DNA. Germline values: CDR1 SGHTA, CDR2 FQGNSA. The CDR3 runs to 15 residues. The CDR3 here is CASSLASGGLETQYF.

J is TRBJ1-1 and V is TRBV5-1. CDR1 SGHRS and CDR2 YFSETQ come from the germline V gene. This CDR3 contains 14 residues. The CDR3: CASSLDRKNTEAFF.

V usage is TRBV20-1 and J usage is TRBJ2-7; lacking DNA, the TRBD2 call made by TCRdb goes unchecked. CDR3 length equals 15 residues. Germline-derived CDR1 and CDR2 are DFQATT and SNEGSKA (reference sequence). CDR3: CSALRTSGPSYEQYF.

The V call is TRBV5-4, the J call TRBJ2-5; TCRdb lists TRBD2, though no DNA is available to test this call. Germline V gene data show CDR1 as SGHNT and CDR2 as YYREEE (reference sequence). CDR3 length: 13 amino acids. CDR3 residues: CASSLPGGAFQYF.

V is TRBV5-4 and J is TRBJ2-2. CDR1 and CDR2 (germline): SGHNT, YYREEE (reference sequence). The CDR3 is 13 amino acids. The CDR3 protein is CASSLRITGELFF.

CDR3 sequence: CAWSVAGGSPLHF. V and J are TRBV30 and TRBJ1-6; the D gene TCRdb calls, TRBD1, cannot be checked with no DNA. The CDR3 spans 13 residues. Germline-derived CDR1 and CDR2 are GTSNPN and SVGIG (reference sequence). Variable domain in full (rest from reference TRBV30 and TRBJ1-6): SQTIHQWPATLVQPVGSPLSLECTVEGTSNPNLYWYRQAAGRGLQLLFYSVGIGQISSEVPQNLSASRPQDRQFILSSKKLLLSDSGFYLCAWSVAGGSPLHFGNGTRLTVT.

The V and J genes are TRBV15 and TRBJ2-1. The CDR3 runs 15 residues. Looked up from germline, CDR1 is LNHNV and CDR2 is YYDKDF (reference sequence). CDR3 in amino acids: CATSRGPNSYNEQFF.

The chain combines TRBV20-1 with TRBJ2-3. The CDR3 is 11 amino acids. Germline loops: CDR1 DFQATT, CDR2 SNEGSKA (reference sequence). The CDR3 sequence: CSASKGDTQYF.

The rearrangement uses TRBV12-3 or TRBV12-4 and TRBJ2-7. The CDR3 has 12 residues. This CDR3 is CASSLNWYEQYF.

The chain joins TRBV10-3 to TRBJ2-7; TCRdb proposes TRBD1, but this gene call is untestable without DNA. The CDR3 spans 11 residues. In germline, CDR1 is ENHRY, CDR2 SYGVKD. CDR3 in amino acids: CAINQGNEQYF.

The V call is TRBV20-1, the J call TRBJ2-3; TCRdb names TRBD2, which stays unverified in the absence of DNA. The CDR3 contains 16 residues. The germline V gene has CDR1 DFQATT and CDR2 SNEGSKA (reference sequence). This CDR3 reads CSARDARSPSTDTQYF.

This CDR3 is CATSTESTDTQYF. The chain couples TRBV2 to TRBJ2-3. The length of the CDR3 is 13 residues. Germline values: CDR1 SNHLY, CDR2 FYNNEI.

The chain combines TRBV15 with TRBJ2-5; no DNA is available, so the TRBD1 call from TCRdb remains unchecked. Germline-derived CDR1 and CDR2 are LNHNV and YYDKDF (reference sequence). CDR3 length: 15 residues. This CDR3 is CATSRDAGQRETQYF.

The J gene is TRBJ1-5, the V gene TRBV18. This CDR3 is 16 amino acids long. Germline V gene data show CDR1 as KGHSH and CDR2 as LQKENI. CDR3 protein: CASSPLQLGSNQPQHF.

V is TRBV10-3 and J is TRBJ2-1; TCRdb's D gene call, TRBD2, goes unchecked for lack of DNA. The CDR3 extends over 15 amino acids. Germline CDR1 is ENHRY and CDR2 is SYGVKD. The chain's CDR3 is CAISDLAGASDEQFF.

The V call is TRBV9, the J call TRBJ1-5; the D call from TCRdb, TRBD1, cannot be confirmed without DNA. Germline V gene lookup returns CDR1 SGDLS and CDR2 YYNGEE. The CDR3 has 16 residues. The CDR3 here is CASSVATGGGTQPQHF.

The chain carries TRBV6-1 and TRBJ2-7; TCRdb returns TRBD1, unconfirmable since there is no DNA. Germline loops: CDR1 MNHNS, CDR2 SASEGT. CDR3 length: 15 amino acids. CDR3 protein: CASSSSGGSSYEQYF.

The chain is built from TRBV5-1 and TRBJ1-2; TCRdb selects TRBD1, and the lack of DNA leaves this call unchecked. The CDR3 runs 15 residues. The germline V gene encodes CDR1 SGHRS and CDR2 YFSETQ. The CDR3 spells CASSPGGGFNYGYTF.

This sequence joins TRBV4-2 and TRBJ1-1; TCRdb's D call of TRBD1 is untestable without DNA. The CDR3 spans 16 residues. Germline-derived CDR1 and CDR2 are LGHNA and YNFKEQ. CDR3 loop: CASSQDQARANTEAFF.

The rearrangement links TRBV19 to TRBJ1-5; no DNA is available, so the TRBD1 call from TCRdb remains unchecked. CDR1 and CDR2 (germline): LNHDA, SQIVND (reference sequence). The CDR3 has 16 amino acids. This CDR3 is CASSIGLDRRYQPQHF. The variable domain in full, completed from reference TRBV19 and TRBJ1-5, reads DGGITQSPKYLFRKEGQNVTLSCEQNLNHDAMYWYRQDPGQGLRLIYYSQIVNDFQKGDIAEGYSVSREKKESFPLTVTSAQKNPTAFYLCASSIGLDRRYQPQHFGDGTRLSIL.

This sequence joins TRBV4-1 and TRBJ2-1; TCRdb picks TRBD2, but there is no DNA to check that call. Germline assignment: CDR1 MGHRA and CDR2 YSYEKL. CDR3 length: 16 residues. The CDR3 reads CASSHLRTSEGDEQFF.

This sequence joins TRBV6-4 and TRBJ1-3. CDR3 length: 13 residues. Germline V lookup: CDR1 MRHNA, CDR2 SNTAGT. Here the CDR3 reads CASSGTAGNTIYF.

The chain links TRBV11-2 to TRBJ2-5; TCRdb's D call of TRBD1 is untestable without DNA. The CDR3 length is 14 residues. Germline CDR1 SGHAT, CDR2 FQNNGV. CDR3 amino acids: CASSPRRDPPQKYF.

The chain has TRBV4-3 and TRBJ2-1; TCRdb calls TRBD1, which cannot be checked without DNA. CDR1 and CDR2 (germline): LGHNA, YSLEER. The CDR3 extends over 16 amino acids. The CDR3: CASSQAGQGSYNEQFF.

The genes are TRBV7-2 and TRBJ1-4; TCRdb names TRBD1, which stays unverified in the absence of DNA. The germline CDR1 and CDR2 sequences are SGHTA and FQGNSA. The CDR3 loop spans 14 amino acids. The CDR3 spells CASSPTGLGEKLFF.